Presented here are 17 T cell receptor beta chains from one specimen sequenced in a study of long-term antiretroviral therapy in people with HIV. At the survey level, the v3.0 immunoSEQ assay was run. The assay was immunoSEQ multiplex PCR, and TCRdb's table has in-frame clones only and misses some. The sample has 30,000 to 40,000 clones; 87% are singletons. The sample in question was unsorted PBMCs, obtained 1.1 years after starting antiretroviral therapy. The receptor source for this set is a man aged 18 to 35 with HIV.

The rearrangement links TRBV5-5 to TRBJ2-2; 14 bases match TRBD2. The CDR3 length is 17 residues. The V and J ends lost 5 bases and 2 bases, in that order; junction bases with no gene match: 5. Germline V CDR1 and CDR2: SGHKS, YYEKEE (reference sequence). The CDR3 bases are TGTGCCAGCAGGGAGGGACTAGCGGGAGTCAACACCGGGGAGCTGTTTTTT. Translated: CASREGLAGVNTGELFF. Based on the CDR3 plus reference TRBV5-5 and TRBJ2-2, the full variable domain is DAGVTQSPTHLIKTRGQQVTLRCSPISGHKSVSWYQQVLGQGPQFIFQYYEKEERGRGNFPDRFSARQFPNYSSELNVNALLLGDSALYLCASREGLAGVNTGELFFGEGSRLTVL.

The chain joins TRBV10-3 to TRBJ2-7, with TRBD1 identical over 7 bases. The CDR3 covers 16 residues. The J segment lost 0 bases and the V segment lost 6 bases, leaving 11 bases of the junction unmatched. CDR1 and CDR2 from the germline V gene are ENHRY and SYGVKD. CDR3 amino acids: CAIRGHTGVSSYEQYF. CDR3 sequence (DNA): TGTGCCATCAGAGGGCATACAGGGGTCTCCTCCTACGAGCAGTACTTC.

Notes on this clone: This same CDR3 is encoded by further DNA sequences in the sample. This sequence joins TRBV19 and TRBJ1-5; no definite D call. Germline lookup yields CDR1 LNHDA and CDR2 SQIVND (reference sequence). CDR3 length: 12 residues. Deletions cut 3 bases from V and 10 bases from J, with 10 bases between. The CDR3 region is CASSIPLQPQHF. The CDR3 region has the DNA TGTGCCAGTAGTATCCCACTCCAACCCCAGCATTTT.

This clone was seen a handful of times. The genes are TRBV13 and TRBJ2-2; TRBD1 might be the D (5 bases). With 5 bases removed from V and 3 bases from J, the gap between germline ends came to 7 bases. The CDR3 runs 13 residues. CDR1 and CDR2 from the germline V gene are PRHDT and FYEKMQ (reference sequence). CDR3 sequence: CASSLTDTGELFF. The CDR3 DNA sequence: TGTGCCAGCAGCCTGACAGACACCGGGGAGCTGTTTTTT.

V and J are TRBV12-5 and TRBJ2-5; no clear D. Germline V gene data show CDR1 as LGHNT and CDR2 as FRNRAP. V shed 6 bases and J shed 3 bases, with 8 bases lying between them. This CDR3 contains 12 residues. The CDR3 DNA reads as TGTGCTAGTGGGGTCATAGAAGAGACCCAGTACTTC. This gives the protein CASGVIEETQYF. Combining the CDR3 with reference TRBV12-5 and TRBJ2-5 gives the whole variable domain DARVTQTPRHKVTEMGQEVTMRCQPILGHNTVFWYRQTMMQGLELLAYFRNRAPLDDSGMPKDRFSAEMPDATLATLKIQPSEPRDSAVYFCASGVIEETQYFGPGTRLLVL.

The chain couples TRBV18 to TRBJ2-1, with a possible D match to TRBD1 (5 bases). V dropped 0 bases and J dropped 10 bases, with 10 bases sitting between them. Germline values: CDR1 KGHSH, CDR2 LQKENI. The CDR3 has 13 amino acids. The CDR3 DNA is TGTGCCAGCTCACCACCTGGATGGACAGAGCAGTTCTTC. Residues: CASSPPGWTEQFF.

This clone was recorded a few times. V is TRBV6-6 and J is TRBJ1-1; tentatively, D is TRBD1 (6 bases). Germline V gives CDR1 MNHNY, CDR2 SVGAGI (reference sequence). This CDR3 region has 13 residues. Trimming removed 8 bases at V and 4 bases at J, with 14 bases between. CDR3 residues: CASGGRGGTEAFF. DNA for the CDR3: TGTGCCAGCGGAGGGAGGGGGGGCACTGAAGCTTTCTTT.

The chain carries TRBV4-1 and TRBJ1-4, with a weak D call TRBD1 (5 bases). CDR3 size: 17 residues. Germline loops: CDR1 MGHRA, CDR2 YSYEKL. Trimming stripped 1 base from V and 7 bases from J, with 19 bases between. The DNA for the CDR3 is TGCGCCAGCAGCCAAGCCCGGGGACCTGCAGAGGTTGAAAAACTGTTTTTT. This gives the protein CASSQARGPAEVEKLFF.

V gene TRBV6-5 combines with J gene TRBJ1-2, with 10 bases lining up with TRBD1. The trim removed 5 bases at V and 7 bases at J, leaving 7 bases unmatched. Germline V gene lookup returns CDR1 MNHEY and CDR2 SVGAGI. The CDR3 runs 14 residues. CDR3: CASSRSGTGAGYTF. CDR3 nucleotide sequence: TGTGCCAGCAGTCGGTCCGGGACAGGGGCTGGCTACACCTTC.

CDR3 region: CASSQAGGQPAYEQYF. The CDR3 region has the DNA TGTGCCAGCAGCCAAGCGGGGGGCCAGCCGGCCTACGAGCAGTACTTC. V is TRBV4-2 and J is TRBJ2-7; D perhaps matches TRBD2 (7 bases). Trimming cost V 1 base and J 2 bases, with 15 bases left between them. Germline assignment: CDR1 LGHNA and CDR2 YNFKEQ. This CDR3 has 16 amino acids.

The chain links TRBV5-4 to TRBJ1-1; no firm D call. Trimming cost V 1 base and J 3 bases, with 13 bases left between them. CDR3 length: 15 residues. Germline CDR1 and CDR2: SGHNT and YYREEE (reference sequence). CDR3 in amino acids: CASSLYRVMDTEAFF. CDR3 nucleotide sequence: TGTGCCAGCAGCTTGTATCGGGTTATGGACACTGAAGCTTTCTTT.

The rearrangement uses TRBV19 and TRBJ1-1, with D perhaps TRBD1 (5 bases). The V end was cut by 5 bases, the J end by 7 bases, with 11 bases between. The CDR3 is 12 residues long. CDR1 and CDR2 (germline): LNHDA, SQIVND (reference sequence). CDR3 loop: CASSRRDSEAFF. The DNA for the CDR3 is TGTGCCAGTAGTCGCCGTGACAGTGAAGCTTTCTTT.

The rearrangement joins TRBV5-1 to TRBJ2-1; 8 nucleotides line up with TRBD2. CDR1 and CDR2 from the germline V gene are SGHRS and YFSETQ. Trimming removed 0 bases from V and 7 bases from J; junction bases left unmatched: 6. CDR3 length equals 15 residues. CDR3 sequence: CASSLAGGPTNEQFF. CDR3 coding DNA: TGCGCCAGCAGCTTGGCGGGAGGGCCGACTAATGAGCAGTTCTTC.

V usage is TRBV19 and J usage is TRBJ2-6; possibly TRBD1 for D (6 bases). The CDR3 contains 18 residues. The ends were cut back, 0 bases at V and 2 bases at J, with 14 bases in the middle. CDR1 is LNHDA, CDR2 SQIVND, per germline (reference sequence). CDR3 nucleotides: TGTGCCAGTAGTATAGATGGGGGCCCCAGCCCTGGGGCCAACGTCCTGACTTTC. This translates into CASSIDGGPSPGANVLTF.

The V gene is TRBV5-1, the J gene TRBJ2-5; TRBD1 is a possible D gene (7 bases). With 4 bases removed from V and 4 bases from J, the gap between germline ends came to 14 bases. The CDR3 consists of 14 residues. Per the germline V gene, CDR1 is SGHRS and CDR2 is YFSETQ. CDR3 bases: TGCGCCAGCAGCCAGGGGGGAGGAGGAGAGACCCAGTACTTC. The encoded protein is CASSQGGGGETQYF.

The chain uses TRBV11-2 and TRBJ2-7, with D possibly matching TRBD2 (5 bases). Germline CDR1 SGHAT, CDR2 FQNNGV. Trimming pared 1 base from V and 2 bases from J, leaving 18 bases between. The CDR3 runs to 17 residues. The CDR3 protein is CASSLVRGRQGPYEQYF. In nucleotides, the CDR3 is TGTGCCAGCAGCTTAGTTCGGGGTCGTCAAGGCCCCTACGAGCAGTACTTC.

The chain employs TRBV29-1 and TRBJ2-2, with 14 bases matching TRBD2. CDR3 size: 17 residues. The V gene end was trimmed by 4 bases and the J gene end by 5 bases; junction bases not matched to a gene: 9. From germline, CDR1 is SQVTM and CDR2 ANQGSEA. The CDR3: CSVAGGGLAGETGELFF. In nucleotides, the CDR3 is TGCAGCGTTGCCGGTGGGGGACTAGCGGGAGAAACCGGGGAGCTGTTTTTT.